The clone carrying this T cell receptor beta chain was observed a few times. The record originates from a study of T cells in Graves' hyperthyroidism and ophthalmopathy. On the study more broadly: Peripheral blood was acquired at first diagnosis, ahead of any therapy whatsoever.

The study excluded patients with uncontrolled infection, other autoimmune disease, pregnancy or lactation. Amplification yielded TCR beta CDR3 regions, with RNA transcripts as the source. Using the HTBI primer set, a first-round RT-PCR was run on the TCR CDR3. TCRdb recomputed calls from the multiplex PCR reads with MiXCR, one row per CDR3 protein. This sample has roughly 840,000 distinct CDR3 sequences, with 38% found just once. The CDR3 extends over 16 amino acids. Trimming cost V 3 bases and J 5 bases; bases outside gene matches: 4. Per germline, CDR1 SGDLS and CDR2 YYNGEE. The TCR originated in a man younger than 35 with Graves' hyperthyroidism. The rearrangement links TRBV9 to TRBJ2-2; the match to TRBD2 covers 13 bases. Sequencing was done on a sample of blood. CDR3 protein: CASSGGLAGETGELFF. The CDR3 bases are TGTGCCAGCAGCGGAGGACTAGCGGGAGAAACCGGGGAGCTGTTTTTT.